A single T cell receptor beta chain is shown here with its context. This entry comes from a study of technical replicates of blood from a few donors. The method was immunoSEQ multiplex PCR; TCRdb's version includes in-frame clones alone and lacks a portion of them. The top ten clones hold about 0.26% of a sample with about 81,000 clones, about 90% of them seen once. Germline CDR1 is SGHNT and CDR2 is YENEEA. The CDR3 is 13 residues long. V lost 8 bases, J lost 6 bases, and 7 bases stayed unmatched. Sequenced material: T cells isolated from PBMCs. The rearrangement joins TRBV11-3 to TRBJ2-1, with 7 bases aligning to TRBD1. This TCR was sampled from a human donor in good health. The CDR3 sequence: CASSGTVPNEQFF. For the CDR3, the DNA is TGTGCCAGCTCCGGGACAGTTCCCAATGAGCAGTTCTTC.